This section outlines one T cell receptor beta chain sequence together with its context. This clonotype was recorded a few times. What this receptor recognizes is not known. No base quality values were provided; no much bigger clone lies one nucleotide off. Library generation was performed with multiplex PCR. TCRdb lists the instrument as Illumina HiSeq 4000. CDR3 regions were amplified by Arm-PCR with iRepertoire HTBI primers to construct TCR beta libraries. PCR products were gel purified before sequencing. The original pipeline was this. Gene usage analysis of CDR3 amino acid clonotypes relied on the roughly 58 TRBV and about 13 TRBJ segments identified across samples. COPE and FqMerger were used to merge filtered high-quality paired reads into contigs. BLAST was used to align contigs to IMGT TRBV, TRBD and TRBJ reference genes, and CDR3 was defined according to IMGT. Any clonotype with a frequency above 0.1% was counted as a highly expanded clone. Shannon entropy served as the measure of repertoire diversity, while the Gini coefficient captured V-J evenness. Clonotypes shared by more than one individual were considered public. The raw public data were reprocessed by TCRdb itself: fastp quality trimming at Q25, MiXCR clonotype calling, in-frame beta chains only. Each CDR3 protein appears once, grouped with its most common genes and DNA. The V and J calls were not made by the authors but by TCRdb's processing. The table for this sample lists 700,000 or so distinct CDR3 sequences; about 32% of them were counted only once. Under 55% of the sample lies in the top ten.

The data were taken from a study of regulatory T cells in long-lasting Graves disease (dated by TCRdb to the early 2020s). Background on the whole study: To count as having persistent Graves' disease, a patient had to have received antithyroid drug treatment for over 5 years with TSH receptor autoantibodies remaining persistently positive. Persistent Graves' disease patients were compared with newly diagnosed Graves' disease patients by peripheral blood TCR sequencing and RNA sequencing. The study took place in China and was registered as a clinical trial. TCR sequencing covered about 13 persistent and 20 or so newly diagnosed Graves' disease patients, around 33 samples in total. In the clinical cohort, patients with persistent Graves' disease had used antithyroid drugs for an average of approximately eleven years. What the research found in general, with its limitations: The authors noted that the small sample size was a limitation that may lower accuracy. Patients with persistent disease shared more public clonotypes (approximately 2,500) than newly diagnosed patients did (around 980). Preferential use of TRBV28, TRBJ1-2 and TRBJ2-5 was observed in persistent disease, whereas TRBV20-1 and TRBJ2-1 were favored in newly diagnosed disease. Only peripheral blood was studied, because thyroid tissue, the primary lesion, was inaccessible. Sequencing and analysis were restricted to the TCR beta chain. Lower TCR Shannon entropy and fewer highly expanded clones were observed in persistent Graves' disease patients than in newly diagnosed patients, which suggested clonal expansion.

This specimen's time point label, interpreted: persistent/refractory GD, antithyroid drugs over 5 years with positive TRAb. For both TCR sequencing and RNA sequencing, RNA was extracted from PBMCs using TRIzol. Graves' disease was diagnosed according to American Thyroid Association guidelines. The patients came from an endocrinology department in Xi'an, China. From each patient, around 9 milliliters of peripheral blood was collected into an EDTA anticoagulant tube. Ficoll Paque Plus density gradient separation was used to isolate PBMCs, and no additional T cell sorting was done. An Agilent 2100 Bioanalyzer and agarose gel were used to check RNA quality, and a NanoDrop 2000 was used to measure RNA concentration. The germline V gene specifies SNHLY as CDR1 and FYNNEI as CDR2. V loses 4 bases at its end and J loses 3 bases; junction bases beyond the gene matches: 7. The CDR3 starts with the cysteine, ends with the phenylalanine, and has 15 residues. Only CDR3 DNA remains: 45 bases, in frame from the first base.

Here the chain combines TRBV2 and TRBJ1-1, with 8 bases aligning to TRBD1. The clonotype comes from a female donor with Graves disease. Sequenced here: peripheral blood mononuclear cells (PBMCs), sampled when the disease was refractory, from a patient treated with antithyroid drugs. The bases read TGTGCCAGCAGTGGCCCAGGGGGCGAGTACACTGAAGCTTTCTTT. This translates into CASSGPGGEYTEAFF.